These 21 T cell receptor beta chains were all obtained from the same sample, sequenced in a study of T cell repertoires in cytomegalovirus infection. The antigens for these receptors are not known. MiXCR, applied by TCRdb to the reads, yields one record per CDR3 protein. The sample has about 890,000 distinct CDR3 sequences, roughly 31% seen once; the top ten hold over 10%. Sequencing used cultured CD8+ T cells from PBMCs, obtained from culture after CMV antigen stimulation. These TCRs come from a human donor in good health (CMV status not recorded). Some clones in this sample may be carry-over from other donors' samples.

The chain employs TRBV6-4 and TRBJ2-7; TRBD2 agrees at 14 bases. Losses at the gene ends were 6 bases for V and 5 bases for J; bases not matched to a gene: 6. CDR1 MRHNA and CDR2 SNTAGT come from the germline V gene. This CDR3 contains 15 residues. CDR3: CASSLGLAGVDEQYV. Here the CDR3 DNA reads TGTGCCAGCAGCCTGGGACTAGCGGGAGTCGACGAGCAGTACGTC.

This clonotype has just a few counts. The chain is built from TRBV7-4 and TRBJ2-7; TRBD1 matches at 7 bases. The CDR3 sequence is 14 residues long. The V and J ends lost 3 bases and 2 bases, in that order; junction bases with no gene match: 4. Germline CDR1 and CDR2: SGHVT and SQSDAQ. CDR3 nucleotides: TGTGCCAGCAGCTTGGGGACAGTTACCTACGAGCAGTACTTC. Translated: CASSLGTVTYEQYF.

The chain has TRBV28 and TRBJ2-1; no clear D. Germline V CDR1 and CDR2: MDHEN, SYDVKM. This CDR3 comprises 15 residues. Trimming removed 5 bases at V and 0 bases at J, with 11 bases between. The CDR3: CASSQHLASYNEQFF. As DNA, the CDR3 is TGTGCCAGCAGTCAGCATCTCGCCTCCTACAATGAGCAGTTCTTC.

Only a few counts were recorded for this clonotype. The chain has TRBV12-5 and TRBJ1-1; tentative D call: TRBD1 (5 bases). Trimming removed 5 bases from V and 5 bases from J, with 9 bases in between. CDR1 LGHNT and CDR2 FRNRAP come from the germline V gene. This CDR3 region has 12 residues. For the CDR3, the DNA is TGTGCTAGTGGTATAAAGGGGACTGAAGCTTTCTTT. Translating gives CASGIKGTEAFF. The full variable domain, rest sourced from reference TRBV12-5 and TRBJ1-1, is DARVTQTPRHKVTEMGQEVTMRCQPILGHNTVFWYRQTMMQGLELLAYFRNRAPLDDSGMPKDRFSAEMPDATLATLKIQPSEPRDSAVYFCASGIKGTEAFFGQGTRLTVV.

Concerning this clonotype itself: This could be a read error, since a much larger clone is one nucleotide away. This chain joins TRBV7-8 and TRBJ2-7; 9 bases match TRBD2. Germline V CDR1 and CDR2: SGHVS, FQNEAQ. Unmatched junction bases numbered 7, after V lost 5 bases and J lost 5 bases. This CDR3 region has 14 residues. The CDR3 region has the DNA TGTGCCAGCAGCGGTAGCGGGGGAACAAACGAGCAGTACGTC. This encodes CASSGSGGTNEQYV.

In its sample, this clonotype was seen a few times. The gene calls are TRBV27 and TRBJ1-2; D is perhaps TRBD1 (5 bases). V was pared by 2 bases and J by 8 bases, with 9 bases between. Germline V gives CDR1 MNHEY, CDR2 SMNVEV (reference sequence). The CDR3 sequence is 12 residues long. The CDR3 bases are TGTGCCAGCAGTTTAAACGGGGCAGGCTACACCTTC. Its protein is CASSLNGAGYTF.

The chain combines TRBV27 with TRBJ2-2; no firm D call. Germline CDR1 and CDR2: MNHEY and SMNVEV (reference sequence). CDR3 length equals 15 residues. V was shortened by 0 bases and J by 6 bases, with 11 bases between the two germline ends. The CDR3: CASSLSSYRPGELFF. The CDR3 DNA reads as TGTGCCAGCAGTTTATCCTCATATCGCCCCGGGGAGCTGTTTTTT.

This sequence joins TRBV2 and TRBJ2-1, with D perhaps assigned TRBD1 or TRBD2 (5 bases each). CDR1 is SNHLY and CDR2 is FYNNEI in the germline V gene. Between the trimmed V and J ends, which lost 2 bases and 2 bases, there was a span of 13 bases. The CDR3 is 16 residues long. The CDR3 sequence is CASSEFDGAPYNEQFF. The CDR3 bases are TGTGCCAGCAGTGAATTTGACGGGGCGCCCTACAATGAGCAGTTCTTC.

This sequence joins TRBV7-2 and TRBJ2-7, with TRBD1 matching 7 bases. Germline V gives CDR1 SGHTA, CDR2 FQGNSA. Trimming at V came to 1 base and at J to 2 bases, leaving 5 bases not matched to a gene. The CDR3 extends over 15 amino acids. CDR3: CASSLVGQAAYEQYF. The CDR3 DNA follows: TGTGCCAGCAGCTTAGTAGGACAGGCTGCCTACGAGCAGTACTTC.

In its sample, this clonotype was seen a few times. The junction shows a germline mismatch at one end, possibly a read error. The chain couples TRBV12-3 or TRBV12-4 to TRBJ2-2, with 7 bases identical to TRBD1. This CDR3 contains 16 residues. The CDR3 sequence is CASSLADRQNTEELFF. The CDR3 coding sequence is TGTGCCAGCAGTTTAGCGGACAGGCAGAACACCGAGGAGCTGTTTTTT.

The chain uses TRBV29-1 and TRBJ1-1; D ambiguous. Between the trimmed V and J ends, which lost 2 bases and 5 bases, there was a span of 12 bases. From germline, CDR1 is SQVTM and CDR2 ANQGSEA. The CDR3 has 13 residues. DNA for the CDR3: TGCAGCGTTGAACGGGTTGATGAAACTGAAGCTTTCTTT. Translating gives CSVERVDETEAFF.

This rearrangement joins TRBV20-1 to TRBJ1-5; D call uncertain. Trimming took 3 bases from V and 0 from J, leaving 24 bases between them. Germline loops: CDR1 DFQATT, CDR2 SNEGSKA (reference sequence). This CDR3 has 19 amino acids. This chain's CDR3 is CSARRLTRGPETSNQPQHF. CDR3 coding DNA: TGCAGTGCTAGGAGGTTGACCCGAGGACCTGAAACTAGCAATCAGCCCCAGCATTTT.

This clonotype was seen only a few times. The CDR3 DNA follows: TGTGCCAGCAGCAATCGCGGGGGGAGAGAGACCCAGTACTTC. It translates to CASSNRGGRETQYF. This chain joins TRBV7-6 and TRBJ2-5; 8 bases align to TRBD2. This CDR3 comprises 14 residues. Germline trimming cut 5 bases from V and 4 bases from J; bases unmatched to any gene: 6. Germline CDR1 is SGHVS and CDR2 is FNYEAQ.

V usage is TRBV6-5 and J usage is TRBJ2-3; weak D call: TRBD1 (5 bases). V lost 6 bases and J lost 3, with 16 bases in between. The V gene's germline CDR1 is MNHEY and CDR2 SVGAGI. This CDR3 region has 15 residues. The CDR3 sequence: CASRLGQGWTDTQYF. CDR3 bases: TGTGCCAGCAGGCTCGGCCAGGGTTGGACAGATACGCAGTATTTT.

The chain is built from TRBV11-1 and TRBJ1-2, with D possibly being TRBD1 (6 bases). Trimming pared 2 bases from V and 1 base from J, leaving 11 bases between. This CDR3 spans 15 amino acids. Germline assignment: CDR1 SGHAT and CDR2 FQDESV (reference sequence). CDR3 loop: CASSLTQGHNYGYTF. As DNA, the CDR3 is TGTGCCAGCAGCTTAACCCAGGGACATAACTATGGCTACACCTTC.

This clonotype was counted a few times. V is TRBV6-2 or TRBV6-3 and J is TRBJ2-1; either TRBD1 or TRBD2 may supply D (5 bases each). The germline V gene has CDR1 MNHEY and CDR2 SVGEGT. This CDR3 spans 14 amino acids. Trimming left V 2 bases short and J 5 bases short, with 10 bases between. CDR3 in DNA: TGTGCCAGCAGTTACCTGGGACCCCACAATGAGCAGTTCTTC. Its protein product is CASSYLGPHNEQFF.

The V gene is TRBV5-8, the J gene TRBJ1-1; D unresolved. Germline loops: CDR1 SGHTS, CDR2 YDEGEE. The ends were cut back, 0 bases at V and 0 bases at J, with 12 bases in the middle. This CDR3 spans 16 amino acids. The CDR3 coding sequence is TGTGCCAGCAGCTTGGTTAGCAGACGGTTGAACACTGAAGCTTTCTTT. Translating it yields CASSLVSRRLNTEAFF.

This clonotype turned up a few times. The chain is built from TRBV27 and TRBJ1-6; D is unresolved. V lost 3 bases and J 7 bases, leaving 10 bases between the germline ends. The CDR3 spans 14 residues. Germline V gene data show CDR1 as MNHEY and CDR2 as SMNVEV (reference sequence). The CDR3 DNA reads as TGTGCCAGCAGTTTTGGGGAAGGAAATTCACCCCTCCACTTT. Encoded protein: CASSFGEGNSPLHF.

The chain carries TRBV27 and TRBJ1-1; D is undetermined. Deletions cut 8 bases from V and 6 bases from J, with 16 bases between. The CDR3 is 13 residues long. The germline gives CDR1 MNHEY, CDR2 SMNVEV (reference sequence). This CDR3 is CASGYGANAEAFF. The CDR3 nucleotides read TGTGCCAGCGGCTACGGAGCTAACGCTGAAGCTTTCTTT.

CDR3 residues: CASSQDPGRADGYTF. DNA for the CDR3: TGCGCCAGCAGCCAAGATCCGGGCAGGGCGGATGGCTACACCTTC. This chain connects TRBV4-1 to TRBJ1-2; a weak D match, TRBD1 (5 bases). Trimming cost V 0 bases and J 6 bases, with 14 bases left between them. Germline values: CDR1 MGHRA, CDR2 YSYEKL. CDR3 length equals 15 residues.

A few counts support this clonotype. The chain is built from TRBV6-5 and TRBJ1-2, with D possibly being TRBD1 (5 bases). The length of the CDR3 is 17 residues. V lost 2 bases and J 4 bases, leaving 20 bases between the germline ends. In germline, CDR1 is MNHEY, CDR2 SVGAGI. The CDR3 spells CASSYATGWGFLYGYTF. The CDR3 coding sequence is TGTGCCAGCAGTTACGCTACTGGGTGGGGGTTCCTCTATGGCTACACCTTC.